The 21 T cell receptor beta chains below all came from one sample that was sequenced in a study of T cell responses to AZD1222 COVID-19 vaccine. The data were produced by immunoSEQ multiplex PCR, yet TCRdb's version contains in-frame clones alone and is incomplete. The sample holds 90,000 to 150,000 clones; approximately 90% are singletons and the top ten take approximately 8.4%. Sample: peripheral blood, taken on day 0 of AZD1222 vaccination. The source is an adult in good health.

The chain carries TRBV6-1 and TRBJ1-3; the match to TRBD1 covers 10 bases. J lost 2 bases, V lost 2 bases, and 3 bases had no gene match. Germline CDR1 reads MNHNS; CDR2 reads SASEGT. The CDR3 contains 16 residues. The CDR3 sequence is CASSERQGATGNTIYF. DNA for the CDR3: TGTGCCAGCAGTGAAAGACAGGGGGCGACTGGAAACACCATATATTTT.

CDR3 in amino acids: CASSYGRNQPQHF. The CDR3 nucleotides read TGTGCCAGCAGTTATGGTCGGAATCAGCCCCAGCATTTT. The chain combines TRBV6-5 with TRBJ1-5; D unclear. The germline V gene has CDR1 MNHEY and CDR2 SVGAGI. The ends were cut back, 3 bases at V and 4 bases at J, with 7 bases in the middle. This CDR3 is 13 amino acids long.

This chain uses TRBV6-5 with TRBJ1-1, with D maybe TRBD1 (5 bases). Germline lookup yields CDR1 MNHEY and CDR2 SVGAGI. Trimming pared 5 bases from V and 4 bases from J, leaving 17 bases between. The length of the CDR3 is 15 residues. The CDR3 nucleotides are TGTGCCAGCAGTCCCGGGACTCCCGGAGGCACTGAAGCTTTCTTT. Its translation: CASSPGTPGGTEAFF.

For the CDR3, the DNA is TGTGCCAGCAGTTTTAGGAGGGTCACTGAAGCTTTCTTT. Translated, it gives CASSFRRVTEAFF. The gene calls are TRBV12-3 or TRBV12-4 and TRBJ1-1; D is undetermined. V was trimmed by 3 bases and J by 4 bases, leaving 9 bases between them. This CDR3 region has 13 residues.

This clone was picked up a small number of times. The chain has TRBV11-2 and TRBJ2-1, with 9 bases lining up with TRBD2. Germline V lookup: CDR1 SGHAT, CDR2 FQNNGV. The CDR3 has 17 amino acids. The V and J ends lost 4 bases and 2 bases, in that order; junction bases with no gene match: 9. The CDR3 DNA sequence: TGTGCCAGCAGCTCGCCCCCTTCTAGCGGGACCTACAATGAGCAGTTCTTC. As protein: CASSSPPSSGTYNEQFF.

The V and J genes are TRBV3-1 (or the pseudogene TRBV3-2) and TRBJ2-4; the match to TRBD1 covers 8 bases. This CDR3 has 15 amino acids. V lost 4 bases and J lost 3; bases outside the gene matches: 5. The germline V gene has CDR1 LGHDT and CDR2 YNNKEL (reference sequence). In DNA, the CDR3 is TGTGCCAGCAGCCGATCCGGGACAGGCAAAAACATTCAGTACTTC. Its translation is CASSRSGTGKNIQYF.

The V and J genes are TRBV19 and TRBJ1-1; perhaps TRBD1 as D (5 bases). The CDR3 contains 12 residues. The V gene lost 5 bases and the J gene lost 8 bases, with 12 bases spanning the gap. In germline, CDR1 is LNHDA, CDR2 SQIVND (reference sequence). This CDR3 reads CASSVFGGEAFF. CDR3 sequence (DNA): TGTGCCAGTAGTGTCTTCGGGGGGGAAGCTTTCTTT.

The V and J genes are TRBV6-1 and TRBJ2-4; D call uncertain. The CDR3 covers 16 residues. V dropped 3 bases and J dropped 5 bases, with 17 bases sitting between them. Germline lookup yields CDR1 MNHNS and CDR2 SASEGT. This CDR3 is CASSEAQSSFQNIQYF. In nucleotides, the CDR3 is TGTGCCAGCAGTGAGGCGCAGTCCTCATTTCAAAACATTCAGTACTTC.

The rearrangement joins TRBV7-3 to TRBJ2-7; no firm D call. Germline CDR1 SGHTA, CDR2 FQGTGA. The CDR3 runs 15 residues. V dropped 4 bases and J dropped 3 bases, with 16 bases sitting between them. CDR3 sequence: CASSSSPGLVYEQYF. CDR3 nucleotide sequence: TGTGCCAGCAGCTCCTCACCCGGCCTAGTCTACGAGCAGTACTTC. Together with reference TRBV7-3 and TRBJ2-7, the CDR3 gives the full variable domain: GAGVSQTPSNKVTEKGKYVELRCDPISGHTALYWYRQSLGQGPEFLIYFQGTGAADDSGLPNDRFFAVRPEGSVSTLKIQRTERGDSAVYLCASSSSPGLVYEQYFGPGTRLTVT.

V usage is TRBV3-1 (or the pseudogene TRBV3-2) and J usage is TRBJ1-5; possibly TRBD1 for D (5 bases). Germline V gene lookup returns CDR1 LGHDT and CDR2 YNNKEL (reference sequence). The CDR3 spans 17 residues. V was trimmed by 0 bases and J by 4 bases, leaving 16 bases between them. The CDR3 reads CASSQEPTAFPNQPQHF. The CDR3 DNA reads TGTGCCAGCAGCCAAGAACCGACAGCCTTCCCGAATCAGCCCCAGCATTTT.

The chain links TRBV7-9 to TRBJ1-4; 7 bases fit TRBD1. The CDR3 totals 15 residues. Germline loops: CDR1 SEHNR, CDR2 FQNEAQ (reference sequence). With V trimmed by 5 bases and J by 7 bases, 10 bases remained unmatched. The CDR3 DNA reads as TGTGCCAGCAGCCAAGGGGGACAGTCTGGTGAAAAACTGTTTTTT. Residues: CASSQGGQSGEKLFF.

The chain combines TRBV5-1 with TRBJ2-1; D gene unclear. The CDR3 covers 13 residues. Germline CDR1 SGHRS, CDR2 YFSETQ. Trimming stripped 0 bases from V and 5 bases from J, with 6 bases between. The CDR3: CASSLGWNNEQFF. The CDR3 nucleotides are TGCGCCAGCAGCTTGGGGTGGAACAATGAGCAGTTCTTC.

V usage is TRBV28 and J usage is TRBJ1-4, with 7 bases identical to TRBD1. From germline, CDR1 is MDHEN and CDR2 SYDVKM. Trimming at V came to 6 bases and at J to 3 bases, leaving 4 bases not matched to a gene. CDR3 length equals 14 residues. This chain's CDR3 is CASSQGGANEKLFF. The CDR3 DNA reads TGTGCCAGCAGCCAGGGGGGGGCTAATGAAAAACTGTTTTTT. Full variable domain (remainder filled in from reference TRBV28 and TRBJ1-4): DVKVTQSSRYLVKRTGEKVFLECVQDMDHENMFWYRQDPGLGLRLIYFSYDVKMKEKGDIPEGYSVSREKKERFSLILESASTNQTSMYLCASSQGGANEKLFFGSGTQLSVL.

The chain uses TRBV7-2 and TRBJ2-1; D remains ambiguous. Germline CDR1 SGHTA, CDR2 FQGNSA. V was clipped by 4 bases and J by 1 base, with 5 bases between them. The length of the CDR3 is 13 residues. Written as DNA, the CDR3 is TGTGCCAGCAGCTGGCAATCCTACAATGAGCAGTTCTTC. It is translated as CASSWQSYNEQFF.

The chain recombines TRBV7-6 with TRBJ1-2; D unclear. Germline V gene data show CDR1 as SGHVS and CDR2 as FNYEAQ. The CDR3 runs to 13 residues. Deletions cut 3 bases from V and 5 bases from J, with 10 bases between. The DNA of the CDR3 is TGTGCCAGCAGCTTCTTAGCGTATTATGGCTACACCTTC. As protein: CASSFLAYYGYTF.

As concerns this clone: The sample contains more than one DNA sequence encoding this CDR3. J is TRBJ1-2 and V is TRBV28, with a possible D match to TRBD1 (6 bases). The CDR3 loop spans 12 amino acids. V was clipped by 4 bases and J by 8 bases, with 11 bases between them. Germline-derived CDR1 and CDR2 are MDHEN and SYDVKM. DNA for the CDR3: TGTGCCAGCAGTTCCAGGGGATACGGCTACACCTTC. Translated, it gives CASSSRGYGYTF.

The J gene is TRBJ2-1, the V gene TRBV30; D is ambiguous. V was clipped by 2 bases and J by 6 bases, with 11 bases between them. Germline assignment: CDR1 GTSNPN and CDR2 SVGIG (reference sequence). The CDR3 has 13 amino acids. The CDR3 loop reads CAWSSFLVNEQFF. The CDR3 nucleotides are TGTGCCTGGAGTTCGTTCCTAGTCAATGAGCAGTTCTTC.

CDR3 in DNA: TGTGCCAGCAGCACAGCGGGAGGGCAGGACGAGCAGTACTTC. Amino acids: CASSTAGGQDEQYF. The genes are TRBV9 and TRBJ2-7, with TRBD2 matching over 10 bases. V dropped 4 bases and J dropped 5; count of bases not matched to a gene: 6. The CDR3 sequence is 14 residues long. The germline V gene encodes CDR1 SGDLS and CDR2 YYNGEE. The variable domain in full, with the rest retrieved from reference TRBV9 and TRBJ2-7, is DSGVTQTPKHLITATGQRVTLRCSPRSGDLSVYWYQQSLDQGLQFLIQYYNGEERAKGNILERFSAQQFPDLHSELNLSSLELGDSALYFCASSTAGGQDEQYFGPGTRLTVT.

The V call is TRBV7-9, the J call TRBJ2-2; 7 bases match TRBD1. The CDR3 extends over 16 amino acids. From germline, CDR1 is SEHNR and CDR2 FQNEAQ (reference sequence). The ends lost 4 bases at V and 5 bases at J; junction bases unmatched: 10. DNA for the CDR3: TGTGCCAGCAGCTCGAGACAGGGAGTATGGACCGGGGAGCTGTTTTTT. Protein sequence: CASSSRQGVWTGELFF.

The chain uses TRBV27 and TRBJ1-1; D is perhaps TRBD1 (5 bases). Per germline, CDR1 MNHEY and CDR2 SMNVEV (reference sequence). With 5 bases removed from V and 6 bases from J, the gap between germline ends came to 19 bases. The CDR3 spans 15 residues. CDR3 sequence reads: CASSREGVYRPEAFF. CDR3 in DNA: TGTGCCAGCAGTCGCGAAGGGGTCTACAGGCCTGAAGCTTTCTTT.

The CDR3 loop is CASSPRTGVSYEQYF. The CDR3 DNA follows: TGCGCCAGCAGCCCGCGGACAGGGGTTTCCTACGAGCAGTACTTC. The genes are TRBV5-1 and TRBJ2-7, with 9 bases lining up with TRBD1. The CDR3 spans 15 residues. Germline V gene lookup returns CDR1 SGHRS and CDR2 YFSETQ. V shed 4 bases and J 1 base; nucleotides not matched to a gene: 6.